This TCR beta chain was captured by sequencing in a study of graft-versus-host responses after intestinal transplantation. V lost 7 bases to trimming and J lost 4 bases; unmatched junction nucleotides: 13. The length of the CDR3 is 16 residues. CDR1 is SGHAT and CDR2 is FQNNGV in the germline V gene. In its sample, this clone was seen once. What it binds is not known. Profiling relied on immunoSEQ multiplex PCR, and the TCRdb table lists in-frame clones only, not all of them. Of about 50,000 clones listed, 85% to 95% are singletons. This specimen was unstimulated CD4+ T cells sorted from spleen or lymph node cells, taken before transplant. V gene TRBV11-2 combines with J gene TRBJ2-1, with TRBD2 matching 7 bases. The source of this sequence is a human donor who was the organ donor for an intestinal transplant. The CDR3 region has the DNA TGTGCCAGCACCGACTTAGCGTCGGGAGGATACAATGAGCAGTTCTTC. Translation gives CASTDLASGGYNEQFF.